This T cell receptor beta chain was documented in a study of technical replicates of blood from a few donors. Per the germline V gene, CDR1 is SGDLS and CDR2 is YYNGEE. The junction had 8 bases not matched to a gene; V was cut back by 3 bases and J by 4 bases. The CDR3 spans 15 residues. TCRdb's copy holds only in-frame clones and misses some; the assay was immunoSEQ multiplex PCR. This sample has tens of thousands of clones, with just over 90% found just once. The gene calls are TRBV9 and TRBJ2-3; 7 bases fit TRBD1. Input material: T cells isolated from PBMCs. The sequence was obtained from a human donor in good health. CDR3 protein: CASSASGGPADTQYF. The DNA for the CDR3 is TGTGCCAGCAGCGCTTCAGGGGGTCCGGCAGATACGCAGTATTTT.